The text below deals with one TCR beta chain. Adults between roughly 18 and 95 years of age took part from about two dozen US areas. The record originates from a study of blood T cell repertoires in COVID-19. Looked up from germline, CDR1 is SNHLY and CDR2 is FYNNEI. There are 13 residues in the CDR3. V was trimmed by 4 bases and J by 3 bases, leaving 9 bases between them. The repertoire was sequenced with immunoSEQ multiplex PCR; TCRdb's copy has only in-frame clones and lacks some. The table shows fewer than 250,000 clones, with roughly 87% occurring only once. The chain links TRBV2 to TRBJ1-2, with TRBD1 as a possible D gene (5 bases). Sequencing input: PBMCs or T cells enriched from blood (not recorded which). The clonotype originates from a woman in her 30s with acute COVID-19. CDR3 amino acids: CASSVEGDYGYTF. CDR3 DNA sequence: TGTGCCAGCAGTGTTGAAGGGGACTATGGCTACACCTTC.